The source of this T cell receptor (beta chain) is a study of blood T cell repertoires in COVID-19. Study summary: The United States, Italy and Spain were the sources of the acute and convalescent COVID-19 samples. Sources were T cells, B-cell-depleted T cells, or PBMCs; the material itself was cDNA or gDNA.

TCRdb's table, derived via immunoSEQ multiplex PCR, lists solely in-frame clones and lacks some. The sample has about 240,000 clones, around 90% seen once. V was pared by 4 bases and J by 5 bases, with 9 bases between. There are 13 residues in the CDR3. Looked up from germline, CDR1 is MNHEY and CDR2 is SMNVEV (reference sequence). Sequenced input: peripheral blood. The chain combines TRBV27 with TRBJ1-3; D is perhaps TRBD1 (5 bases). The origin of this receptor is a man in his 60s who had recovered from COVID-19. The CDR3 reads CASSSGLRNTIYF. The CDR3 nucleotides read TGTGCCAGCAGTTCAGGGCTAAGAAACACCATATATTTT.